This entry lists 15 T cell receptor beta chains sequenced from one sample in a study of CD8 T cells in Susac syndrome. RNA was extracted with the RNeasy kit, and a quantity of about 0.45 to 1 ug was reverse transcribed using random hexamers. TCRdb used MiXCR to reprocess the immunoSEQ multiplex PCR reads, holding one entry per CDR3 protein. The sample lists around 230,000 distinct CDR3 sequences; about 95% were seen once. The sequenced sample consisted of CD4+ T cells from PBMCs. The receptor set was obtained from a human donor with multiple sclerosis.

This rearrangement joins TRBV30 to TRBJ2-7; D unclear. CDR1 and CDR2 (germline): GTSNPN, SVGIG (reference sequence). The CDR3 loop spans 12 amino acids. Trimming removed 1 base from V and 5 bases from J, with 9 bases in between. In nucleotides, the CDR3 is TGTGCCTGGAGTGCCAGCGATGACGAGCAGTACTTC. Its protein is CAWSASDDEQYF.

The gene calls are TRBV5-1 and TRBJ2-7; possible D gene TRBD1, 6 bases. The V end was cut by 3 bases, the J end by 0 bases, with 13 bases between. Per the germline V gene, CDR1 is SGHRS and CDR2 is YFSETQ. The CDR3 contains 15 residues. CDR3: CASSYTTGRSYEQYF. Here the CDR3 DNA reads TGCGCCAGCAGCTATACAACAGGGCGCTCCTACGAGCAGTACTTC.

V and J are TRBV5-1 and TRBJ2-1; 9 bases agree with TRBD2. V lost 3 bases and J lost 0; bases outside the gene matches: 4. This CDR3 comprises 16 residues. CDR1 and CDR2 (germline): SGHRS, YFSETQ. The CDR3: CASSSDSGSSYNEQFF. In DNA, the CDR3 is TGCGCCAGCAGCTCCGATAGCGGGAGCTCCTACAATGAGCAGTTCTTC.

A single count supports this clonotype. The chain has TRBV7-8 and TRBJ1-2, with D tentatively TRBD1 (6 bases). V was shortened by 0 bases and J by 3 bases, with 11 bases between the two germline ends. The germline V gene has CDR1 SGHVS and CDR2 FQNEAQ. The CDR3 is 15 residues long. The CDR3 bases are TGTGCCAGCAGCTTAGCCCATTCAGGGGACTATGGCTACACCTTC. Protein sequence: CASSLAHSGDYGYTF. The entire variable domain, with the rest obtained from reference TRBV7-8 and TRBJ1-2, is as follows: GAGVSQSPRYKVAKRGQDVALRCDPISGHVSLFWYQQALGQGPEFLTYFQNEAQLDKSGLPSDRFFAERPEGSVSTLKIQRTQQEDSAVYLCASSLAHSGDYGYTFGSGTRLTVV.

This rearrangement joins TRBV29-1 to TRBJ2-1, with TRBD2 matching over 9 bases. V lost 2 bases, J lost 9 bases, and 8 bases stayed unmatched. From germline, CDR1 is SQVTM and CDR2 ANQGSEA. The CDR3 sequence is 14 residues long. CDR3 loop: CSVEPSGRRGEQFF. In DNA form, the CDR3 reads TGCAGCGTTGAACCCAGCGGGAGGAGGGGTGAGCAGTTCTTC.

The genes are TRBV28 and TRBJ2-1, with a weak D call TRBD1 (6 bases). Per the germline V gene, CDR1 is MDHEN and CDR2 is SYDVKM. The CDR3 sequence is 14 residues long. Trimming removed 8 bases from V and 0 bases from J, with 11 bases in between. The CDR3, as DNA: TGTGCCAGCGCTCGGGACAACTCCTACAATGAGCAGTTCTTC. Translated, it gives CASARDNSYNEQFF.

The rearrangement joins TRBV7-9 to TRBJ2-7; D ambiguous. Trimming removed 3 bases at V and 5 bases at J, with 11 bases between. From germline, CDR1 is SEHNR and CDR2 FQNEAQ (reference sequence). This CDR3 is 13 amino acids long. The CDR3 DNA follows: TGTGCCAGCAGCTTCGAGTACCCCAACGAGCAGTACTTC. It is translated as CASSFEYPNEQYF.

The rearrangement joins TRBV18 to TRBJ2-5; D call uncertain. Germline V gives CDR1 KGHSH, CDR2 LQKENI. Trimming stripped 0 bases from V and 5 bases from J, with 10 bases between. The CDR3 is 14 amino acids. The CDR3 region is CASSPPNPSETQYF. DNA for the CDR3: TGTGCCAGCTCACCACCGAACCCGTCGGAGACCCAGTACTTC. Variable domain in full (rest from reference TRBV18 and TRBJ2-5): NAGVMQNPRHLVRRRGQEARLRCSPMKGHSHVYWYRQLPEEGLKFMVYLQKENIIDESGMPKERFSAEFPKEGPSILRIQQVVRGDSAAYFCASSPPNPSETQYFGPGTRLLVL.

The chain carries TRBV20-1 and TRBJ2-1, with D uncertain. CDR1 is DFQATT and CDR2 is SNEGSKA in the germline V gene (reference sequence). The germline V and J ends were trimmed by 3 bases and 6 bases, with 3 bases remaining between them. This CDR3 is built from 10 residues. The CDR3 DNA sequence: TGCAGTGCTAGCACCAATGAGCAGTTCTTC. This codes for CSASTNEQFF.

The chain employs TRBV20-1 and TRBJ2-1; D is uncertain. Per the germline V gene, CDR1 is DFQATT and CDR2 is SNEGSKA (reference sequence). CDR3 size: 12 residues. V shed 3 bases and J shed 3 bases, with 6 bases lying between them. CDR3 protein: CSARANYNEQFF. CDR3 nucleotides: TGCAGTGCTAGGGCCAACTACAATGAGCAGTTCTTC.

The chain uses TRBV4-1 and TRBJ2-7, with D perhaps TRBD1 or TRBD2 (7 bases each). Germline CDR1 MGHRA, CDR2 YSYEKL. Trimming stripped 5 bases from V and 5 bases from J, with 16 bases between. This CDR3 comprises 14 residues. The chain's CDR3 is CASSWAGGENEQYF. DNA of the CDR3: TGCGCCAGCAGCTGGGCAGGGGGGGAGAACGAGCAGTACTTC.

The chain joins TRBV20-1 to TRBJ2-1; D remains ambiguous. V lost 3 bases to trimming and J lost 9 bases, with 18 bases between them. The germline V gene encodes CDR1 DFQATT and CDR2 SNEGSKA (reference sequence). There are 14 residues in the CDR3. The CDR3 DNA follows: TGCAGTGCTAGCCAGACGAGGCCTGGCGGTGAGCAGTTCTTC. Its protein is CSASQTRPGGEQFF.

The J gene is TRBJ2-1, the V gene TRBV20-1, with D possibly matching TRBD2 (5 bases). There are 12 residues in the CDR3. Germline CDR1 and CDR2: DFQATT and SNEGSKA (reference sequence). Trimming removed 6 bases at V and 9 bases at J, with 15 bases between. The DNA of the CDR3 is TGCAGTGCCCCTTCCGGAGCGGTTGAGCAGTTCTTC. Amino acid sequence: CSAPSGAVEQFF.

V usage is TRBV2 and J usage is TRBJ2-2; D gene unclear. Trimming stripped 6 bases from V and 7 bases from J, with 6 bases between. In germline, CDR1 is SNHLY, CDR2 FYNNEI. The CDR3 totals 11 residues. The CDR3 sequence: CASRTYGELFF. The CDR3 region has the DNA TGTGCCAGCAGGACTTACGGGGAGCTGTTTTTT.

This chain connects TRBV7-9 to TRBJ2-5, with D possibly TRBD1 on 5 matching bases. Germline V gives CDR1 SEHNR, CDR2 FQNEAQ (reference sequence). V lost 6 bases and J 5 bases, leaving 13 bases between the germline ends. The CDR3 has 13 amino acids. CDR3 amino acids: CASSQDTGETQYF. For the CDR3, the DNA is TGTGCCAGCAGTCAGGACACTGGCGAGACCCAGTACTTC.